This T cell receptor (beta chain) was found in a study of T cell clones after liver transplantation (dated by TCRdb to the late 2010s). Background for the entire study: Samples were obtained from ITN030ST, a randomized trial in which withdrawal of immunosuppression was attempted within 2 years of liver transplantation. Of the eight recipients, a few were HCV-positive, while the remaining recipients had been transplanted for non-autoimmune, non-viral indications. Third party-reactive TCRbeta sequences from pre-transplant MLRs were also identified as an antigen-independent comparator for donor-reactive sequences. Tolerance was defined as complete immunosuppression withdrawal for at least one year with no rise in liver enzymes beyond twice the upper limit of normal. Blood samples were taken pre-transplant, pre-randomization before withdrawal, and post-randomization after full withdrawal or failed withdrawal. Donor-reactive T cell clones were identified using TCRbeta sequencing after a pre-transplant mixed lymphocyte reaction and were then followed in post-transplant blood. Subjects received no induction therapy and standard immunosuppression until randomization at 12-24 months post-transplant. A cohort of 8 liver transplant recipients was studied, of whom 3 were classified as tolerant and 5 as non-tolerant. The paper's findings and limits, for the study overall: Once repertoire turnover was taken into account, donor-reactive detection showed a significant reduction for CD4 in 7 of 8 subjects and for CD8 in 8 of 8. Conclusions were preliminary, limited by small, heterogeneous patient numbers and non-standardized post-transplant time points. Without allograft tissue specimens, donor-reactive T cells may have migrated into the graft rather than being deleted. Low numbers of available donor cells limited the measurable donor-reactive repertoire in two subjects. In most of the 8 subjects, circulating donor-reactive CD4 TCRbeta sequences decreased significantly after transplant, regardless of tolerance or HCV status. The decline in donor-reactive sequences exceeded the decline in third party-reactive sequences, suggesting partial antigen-specific deletion that was unrelated to withdrawal success.

Using immunoSEQ, frozen genomic DNA was subjected to high-throughput TCRbeta CDR3 sequencing, a process that included PCR amplification, mapping, bias correction and internal controls. The authors' analysis ran thus. Only productive rearrangements were retained, and each unique TCRbeta sequence was defined by its CDR3 nucleotide sequence together with its V and J gene. For classification of a sequence as donor-reactive, at least 5-fold expansion in CFSE-low cells relative to unstimulated pre-transplant cells and a frequency of at least 0.01% were required. Minimum frequency thresholds were set for each subject on the basis of the unstimulated sample with the lowest template count, so that a detection power of at least 90% was ensured. Jensen-Shannon divergence between the top 1000 TCRbeta sequences after and before transplant was used to measure repertoire turnover. Changes in detection of donor-reactive sequences were assessed with two-sided Fisher's exact tests. TCRdb carries this immuneACCESS record with in-frame sequences only. Its versions omit some clonotypes, under half of them owing to an unresolved V gene in the studies checked, with the rest unexplained. That table gives V, J and clone size, and the DNA gave D and trimming. The sample contains 75,000 to 95,000 clones, around four fifths of them found a single time. Approximately 2.1% of the sample is taken by the ten largest.

Details on this clone: It lacks a known antigen. No much larger clonotype is one base removed from it; base qualities were not supplied.

Thawed unstimulated PBMCs were stained for CD3, CD4 and CD8 and FACS-sorted into CD3+CD4+ and CD3+CD8+ populations. All 8 studied subjects were randomized to immunosuppression withdrawal. The Qiagen DNeasy Blood and Tissue Kit was used for isolation of genomic DNA. The sequence was obtained from a human patient who received a liver transplant. Some T cells may originate with the graft donor following a transplant. This specimen was CD4+ T cells from blood, taken roughly 50 months after liver transplant.

Here the CDR3 is given as CASSSRTVSYEQYF. The sequenced DNA: TGTGCCAGCAGCTCCCGGACAGTATCCTACGAGCAGTACTTC. Here the chain combines TRBV7-2 and TRBJ2-7; a tentative D match to TRBD1 spans 6 bases. CDR1 SGHTA and CDR2 FQGNSA are derived from the germline V gene. The CDR3 has 14 amino acids, counting the end cysteine and phenylalanine. Of the read, only the CDR3 DNA is kept; its 42 bases are in frame from base 1. V is cut by 4 bases and J by 1 base, and the space between the germline ends is 11 bases. The full variable domain, completed from the reference TRBV7-2 and TRBJ2-7 proteins outside the CDR3, reads GAGVSQSPSNKVTEKGKDVELRCDPISGHTALYWYRQSLGQGLEFLIYFQGNSAPDKSGLPSDRFSAERTGGSVSTLTIQRTQQEDSAVYLCASSSRTVSYEQYFGPGTRLTVT.